Presented here are 5 T cell receptor beta chains from one specimen sequenced in a study of blood T cell repertoires in COVID-19. The data were produced by immunoSEQ multiplex PCR, yet TCRdb's version contains in-frame clones alone and is incomplete. The sample holds 200,000 to 300,000 clones, 70% to 85% seen once. Sequenced: peripheral blood. These receptors came from a man aged 40-49 years who had recovered from COVID-19.

The rearrangement joins TRBV2 to TRBJ2-1, with 9 bases aligning to TRBD2. The CDR3 consists of 14 residues. The germline V gene has CDR1 SNHLY and CDR2 FYNNEI. V lost 2 bases to trimming and J lost 6 bases; unmatched junction nucleotides: 2. The CDR3: CASSELTSGNEQFF. The CDR3 nucleotides read TGTGCCAGCAGTGAATTGACTAGCGGCAATGAGCAGTTCTTC.

The chain links TRBV4-3 to TRBJ2-3; 7 nucleotides match TRBD2. With 0 bases clipped from V and 6 bases from J, the junction kept 9 bases outside the gene matches. CDR1 LGHNA and CDR2 YSLEER come from the germline V gene. The CDR3 contains 16 residues. Written as DNA, the CDR3 is TGCGCCAGCAGCCAAGATGGGCGCGGGGGAGCGGATACGCAGTATTTT. Amino acids: CASSQDGRGGADTQYF.

This chain links TRBV7-8 with TRBJ2-3, with 8 bases identical to TRBD1. From germline, CDR1 is SGHVS and CDR2 FQNEAQ. The junction had 15 bases not matched to a gene; V was cut back by 8 bases and J by 8 bases. The CDR3 extends over 15 amino acids. The CDR3 DNA reads as TGTGCCAGCTCTCTTAGGGGCAGGGGGCTGAGTACGCAGTATTTT. Protein product: CASSLRGRGLSTQYF.

The genes are TRBV5-6 and TRBJ2-5; 8 bases align to TRBD1. With 5 bases clipped from V and 5 bases from J, the junction kept 5 bases outside the gene matches. The germline CDR1 and CDR2 sequences are SGHDT and YYEEEE. The CDR3 totals 13 residues. CDR3 sequence reads: CASSRTGGETQYF. CDR3 DNA: TGTGCCAGCAGTCGCACAGGGGGTGAGACCCAGTACTTC.

In this sample, this clone turned up a few times. The chain has TRBV2 and TRBJ2-2; 8 bases are a match to TRBD1. CDR3 size: 14 residues. Germline V gene data show CDR1 as SNHLY and CDR2 as FYNNEI. The V and J ends lost 7 bases and 6 bases, in that order; junction bases with no gene match: 7. CDR3 loop: CASTRTGLAGELFF. The CDR3 DNA sequence: TGTGCCAGCACTAGGACAGGGCTTGCCGGGGAGCTGTTTTTT.